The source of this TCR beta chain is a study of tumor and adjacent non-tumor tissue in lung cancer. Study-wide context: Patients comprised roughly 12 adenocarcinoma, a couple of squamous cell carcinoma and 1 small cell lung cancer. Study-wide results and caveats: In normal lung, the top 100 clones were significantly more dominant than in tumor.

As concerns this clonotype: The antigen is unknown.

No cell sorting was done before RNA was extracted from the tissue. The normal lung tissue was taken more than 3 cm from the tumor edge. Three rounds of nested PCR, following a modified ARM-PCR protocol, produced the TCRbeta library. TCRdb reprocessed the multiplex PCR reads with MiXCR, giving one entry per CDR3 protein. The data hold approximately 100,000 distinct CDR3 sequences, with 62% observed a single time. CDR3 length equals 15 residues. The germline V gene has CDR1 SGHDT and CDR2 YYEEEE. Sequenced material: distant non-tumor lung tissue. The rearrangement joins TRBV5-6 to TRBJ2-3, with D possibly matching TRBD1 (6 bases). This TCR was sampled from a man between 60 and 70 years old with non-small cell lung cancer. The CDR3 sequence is CTISPSLQGPDTQYF. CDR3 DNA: TGTACCATCAGCCCCTCCTTACAGGGCCCAGATACGCAGTATTTT.